This T cell receptor beta chain originates from a study of kidney transplant recipient with SARS-CoV-2 infection. This clonotype was detected ten times or more. This may be a read error: a much more frequent sequence differs by one nucleotide. From germline, CDR1 is MDHEN and CDR2 SYDVKM. V trimming: 6 bases; J trimming: 1 base; junction bases outside the gene matches: 2. This CDR3 is built from 15 residues. TCRdb re-called the reads with MiXCR, one entry per CDR3 protein. The sample has fewer than 250,000 distinct CDR3 sequences; under 35% are singletons. The sequence was obtained from a male patient aged 25 to 39 who had COVID-19 and was a kidney transplant recipient. Some T cells may be provided by the graft donor. The source was a blood sample, collected at baseline and between days 110 and 120 from a kidney transplant recipient. The chain combines TRBV28 with TRBJ2-2; 10 nucleotides agree with TRBD2. The chain's CDR3 is CASSRTSGNTGELFF. CDR3 DNA sequence: TGTGCCAGCAGCCGGACTAGCGGGAACACCGGGGAGCTGTTTTTT.